This TCR beta chain was sequenced in a study of T cells in Graves' hyperthyroidism and ophthalmopathy. Diagnosis rested on symptoms, serum thyroxine and TRAb, thyroid ultrasound, and orbital computed tomography. The ends were cut back, 5 bases at V and 3 bases at J, with 14 bases in the middle. The CDR3 length is 16 residues. Germline V gives CDR1 SGHTA, CDR2 FQGNSA. The investigators amplified TCR beta CDR3 regions from RNA transcripts. A set of HTBI primers served as the primers for a first-round RT-PCR of the TCR CDR3. MiXCR, run by TCRdb on the multiplex PCR reads, gives a single entry per CDR3 protein. The data show roughly 500,000 distinct CDR3 sequences, over 45% seen once.

Sequenced input: peripheral blood or thyroid tissue (not recorded which). This rearrangement joins TRBV7-2 to TRBJ1-6, with a weak D call TRBD1 (5 bases). The source of this sequence is an adult woman with Graves' disease, either hyperthyroidism or ophthalmopathy (not recorded which). The CDR3 region is CASSLKFGGYNSPLHF. DNA of the CDR3: TGTGCCAGCAGCCTTAAGTTCGGGGGCTATAATTCACCCCTCCACTTT. Complete variable domain (other parts from reference TRBV7-2 and TRBJ1-6): GAGVSQSPSNKVTEKGKDVELRCDPISGHTALYWYRQSLGQGLEFLIYFQGNSAPDKSGLPSDRFSAERTGGSVSTLTIQRTQQEDSAVYLCASSLKFGGYNSPLHFGNGTRLTVT.